This TCR beta chain was sequenced for a study of cytomegalovirus exposure and HLA in healthy donors. The assay was immunoSEQ multiplex PCR, and TCRdb's table has in-frame clones only and misses some. The top ten hold 0.95% to 1.5% of the sample, which has about 240,000 clones, 75% to 90% seen once. This CDR3 spans 16 amino acids. V gave up 5 bases and J gave up 8 bases; unmatched junction bases: 11. Per germline, CDR1 LNHDA and CDR2 SQIVND (reference sequence). The sequence came from a woman aged 25 to 39 in good health and CMV-seropositive. Sequencing was carried out using PBMCs. The chain links TRBV19 to TRBJ1-4; 10 bases map to TRBD1. The CDR3 DNA is TGTGCCAGTAGTCCCAGGGGCGGGACAGGGGACGAAAAACTGTTTTTT. It encodes CASSPRGGTGDEKLFF.